A selection of T cell receptor beta chains follows, all from one sample in a study of beta chain features in type 1 diabetes. TCRdb keeps only in-frame clones here, not all; method: immunoSEQ multiplex PCR. This sample carries around 250,000 clones, 25% to 30% of them seen once, and the ten largest clones take about 3.9%. The sequenced material came from central memory CD4+ T cells from blood. These TCRs come from a man aged 30 to 39 in good health. Both conserved end residues are part of each CDR3. The D gene is left open where the match is weak.

d_gene,j_gene,v_gene,CDR3aa
.,TRBJ1-6,TRBV10-3,CAITLDGGGRSPLHF
.,TRBJ1-4,TRBV21-1,CASSKVQVRKEKLFF
TRBD1,TRBJ2-5,TRBV7-2,CASRPPGGQETQYF
.,TRBJ2-1,TRBV7-2,CASSPPSNEQFF
.,TRBJ2-5,TRBV25-1,CASSVGGPGETQYF
.,TRBJ1-6,TRBV9,CASTPQGGNSPLHF
.,TRBJ2-1,TRBV29-1,CSASPSSYNEQFF
.,TRBJ1-5,TRBV7-6,CASSLSSNQPQHF
.,TRBJ1-1,TRBV19,CASSIPAANTEAFF
.,TRBJ2-3,TRBV7-2,CASSFPLARTDTQYF
.,TRBJ1-6,TRBV30,CAGTGGNSPLHF
TRBD2,TRBJ2-3,TRBV7-2,CASNLRASGSDTQYF
.,TRBJ1-1,TRBV27,CASSSYREGTEAFF
.,TRBJ2-2,TRBV9,CASSVMSRGNTGELFF
TRBD2,TRBJ2-5,TRBV13,CASSELAGGETQYF
.,TRBJ2-3,TRBV6-1,CASSKDYTTDTQYF
TRBD1,TRBJ2-1,TRBV30,CAWSSGQGFSNEQFF
.,TRBJ2-3,TRBV7-2,CASSLGAPSDTQYF
TRBD2,TRBJ2-1,TRBV27,CASSSSPLLAGWYNEQFF
TRBD2,TRBJ2-3,TRBV7-6,CASSSGGAPSQYF